A single sample is the source of the 6 T cell receptor beta chains below, sequenced in a study of beta chain features in type 1 diabetes. These TCRs are of unknown antigen specificity. Findings of the study overall: Shorter TCRB CDR3s, moderately but significantly so, marked every one of the four CD4+ subsets in Type 1 diabetes patients.

Reverse transcription of all isolated RNA meant that expressed TCRB transcripts were sequenced. Sequencing was performed with immunoSEQ multiplex PCR; in TCRdb, only in-frame clones are kept and a portion is missing. The sample includes more than 250,000 clones, about 15% of them seen just once. Sequenced: naive CD4+ T cells from blood. The receptors were gathered from a man between 18 and 29 years old with type 1 diabetes.

This clone has just one count. V and J are TRBV11-3 and TRBJ2-1; 12 bases match TRBD2. The J segment lost 9 bases and the V segment lost 4 bases, leaving 10 bases of the junction unmatched. The CDR3 sequence is 16 residues long. Germline V gene data show CDR1 as SGHNT and CDR2 as YENEEA. The CDR3 reads CASSSSSGRALGEQFF. CDR3 in DNA: TGTGCCAGCAGCTCCTCTAGCGGGAGGGCCCTCGGTGAGCAGTTCTTC.

This clone has just a few counts. This chain connects TRBV27 to TRBJ2-4; weak D call: TRBD1 (5 bases). There are 18 residues in the CDR3. The germline V gene encodes CDR1 MNHEY and CDR2 SMNVEV (reference sequence). V lost 2 bases, J lost 0 bases, and 17 bases lay in between. CDR3 protein: CASSLRARAVEAKNIQYF. The CDR3, as DNA: TGTGCCAGCAGTTTAAGGGCCAGGGCCGTCGAAGCCAAAAACATTCAGTACTTC.

This clone turned up a few times. The chain links TRBV9 to TRBJ1-4; D unclear. The V gene lost 0 bases and the J gene lost 8 bases, with 17 bases spanning the gap. The CDR3 has 16 residues. From germline, CDR1 is SGDLS and CDR2 YYNGEE. CDR3 region: CASSVAEGRREEKLFF. The CDR3 nucleotides read TGTGCCAGCAGCGTAGCAGAAGGACGGCGGGAGGAAAAACTGTTTTTT.

This chain links TRBV19 with TRBJ2-7; a weak D match, TRBD2 (5 bases). This CDR3 is built from 15 residues. The V gene lost 1 base and the J gene lost 7 bases, with 17 bases spanning the gap. The germline V gene encodes CDR1 LNHDA and CDR2 SQIVND (reference sequence). The CDR3 sequence: CASSIGHDFRREQYF. The CDR3 DNA follows: TGTGCCAGTAGTATAGGACACGATTTTAGGAGGGAGCAGTACTTC. Variable domain in full (rest from reference TRBV19 and TRBJ2-7): DGGITQSPKYLFRKEGQNVTLSCEQNLNHDAMYWYRQDPGQGLRLIYYSQIVNDFQKGDIAEGYSVSREKKESFPLTVTSAQKNPTAFYLCASSIGHDFRREQYFGPGTRLTVT.

This clone was detected a few times. V is TRBV2 and J is TRBJ2-7; TRBD1 agrees at 9 bases. The J segment lost 4 bases and the V segment lost 6 bases, leaving 10 bases of the junction unmatched. The CDR3 spans 15 residues. Per the germline V gene, CDR1 is SNHLY and CDR2 is FYNNEI. CDR3 in amino acids: CASRDRGAGLYEQYF. The CDR3 region has the DNA TGTGCCAGCAGGGACAGGGGCGCGGGTCTGTACGAGCAGTACTTC.

The table lists this clone with a few counts. V is TRBV18 and J is TRBJ2-3; D unclear. V gave up 3 bases and J gave up 4 bases, with 11 bases separating them. CDR1 and CDR2 (germline): KGHSH, LQKENI. The CDR3 is made up of 14 amino acids. The CDR3 coding sequence is TGTGCCAGCTCACCTTCTAAGAGTGCAGATACGCAGTATTTT. Protein: CASSPSKSADTQYF.